Below, 6 T cell receptor beta chains from the same sample are listed, as sequenced in a study of T cell repertoires in cytomegalovirus infection. Using its own MiXCR run on the reads, TCRdb lists one record per CDR3 protein. The table records about 680,000 distinct CDR3 sequences, around 24% of them present only once. The sequenced sample consisted of CD8+ T cells from PBMCs. The source is a human donor in good health (CMV status not recorded). Some clones in this sample may be carry-over from other donors' samples.

This clonotype was recorded at least ten times. The V call is TRBV7-8, the J call TRBJ1-4; 7 positions match TRBD1. This CDR3 has 14 amino acids. Losses at the gene ends were 4 bases for V and 5 bases for J; bases not matched to a gene: 4. The germline CDR1 and CDR2 sequences are SGHVS and FQNEAQ. The CDR3 protein is CASSSGQLNEKLFF. The CDR3 coding sequence is TGTGCCAGCAGCTCGGGACAGCTAAATGAAAAACTGTTTTTT.

This clonotype has a handful of counts. The genes are TRBV28 and TRBJ2-2, with 9 bases aligning to TRBD1. J gave up 5 bases and V 3 bases, and 4 bases lay outside the gene matches. CDR1 and CDR2 from the germline V gene are MDHEN and SYDVKM. The CDR3 loop spans 15 amino acids. The DNA of the CDR3 is TGTGCCAGCAGTTTGGTCGGACAGGGGACCGGGGAGCTGTTTTTT. This sequence encodes CASSLVGQGTGELFF.

This clonotype was picked up a small number of times. The chain uses TRBV4-2 and TRBJ1-2; D may be TRBD1 (5 bases). Germline CDR1 reads LGHNA; CDR2 reads YNFKEQ. This CDR3 region has 15 residues. With 0 bases removed from V and 2 bases from J, the gap between germline ends came to 10 bases. CDR3 protein: CASSQDLDTNYGYTF. The CDR3 DNA reads TGTGCCAGCAGCCAAGATTTGGACACCAACTATGGCTACACCTTC.

The genes are TRBV6-5 and TRBJ2-1; 13 bases are a match to TRBD2. The CDR3 is made up of 16 amino acids. The ends lost 6 bases at V and 3 bases at J; junction bases unmatched: 5. Per germline, CDR1 MNHEY and CDR2 SVGAGI. CDR3 in DNA: TGTGCCAGCAGGCTCCGGACTAGCGGGAGCTACAATGAGCAGTTCTTC. Its protein product is CASRLRTSGSYNEQFF.

The chain carries TRBV7-2 and TRBJ2-7; 7 bases agree with TRBD1. Germline CDR1 SGHTA, CDR2 FQGNSA. Trimming took 4 bases from V and 9 from J; bases not matched to a gene: 6. The CDR3 is 12 amino acids. CDR3 DNA sequence: TGTGCCAGCAGCTCCCGACAGGGACGGCAGTACGTC. Residues: CASSSRQGRQYV.

This clonotype was counted only a few times. The J gene is TRBJ2-3, the V gene TRBV28; 7 bases map to TRBD1. Germline lookup yields CDR1 MDHEN and CDR2 SYDVKM. This CDR3 contains 14 residues. Trimming removed 5 bases from V and 5 bases from J; junction bases left unmatched: 7. CDR3 amino acids: CASSNDRAIDTQYF. CDR3 sequence (DNA): TGTGCCAGCAGTAACGACAGGGCAATAGATACGCAGTATTTT.